Listed below are T cell receptor beta chains from one sample, sequenced in a study of graft-versus-host responses after intestinal transplantation. Here immunoSEQ multiplex PCR was the method, and the copy in TCRdb shows in-frame clones only, minus some. Of tens of thousands of clones in the sample, approximately 92% were seen once. For these receptors, no antigen is known. Here the sequenced sample was unstimulated CD4+ T cells sorted from spleen or lymph node cells, taken before intestinal transplant. The receptors originated from a human donor who received an intestinal transplant. Both conserved end residues are part of each CDR3. The D gene is left open where the match is weak. Size values are once, few and many counts, or a class for expanded clones, and some rows have none.

CASSQDSQGAVGGYTF TGCGCCAGCAGCCAAGATAGTCAGGGGGCGGTAGGTGGCTACACCTTC TRBJ1-2 NA TRBV4-1 TRBD1
CASKLPVMNTEAFF TGTGCCAGCAAACTTCCCGTAATGAACACTGAAGCTTTCTTT TRBJ1-1 NA TRBV6-1 NA
CATSREGLAGVEFF TGTGCCACCAGCAGAGAGGGACTAGCGGGAGTCGAGTTCTTC TRBJ2-1 NA TRBV15 TRBD2
CASSPLGAVDEKLFF TGTGCCAGCTCACCACTTGGGGCGGTGGATGAAAAACTGTTTTTT TRBJ1-4 NA TRBV18 NA
CASSPEGDPYNEQFF TGTGCCAGCTCACCAGAGGGAGACCCCTACAATGAGCAGTTCTTC TRBJ2-1 NA TRBV18 NA
CASMGGTLNTEAFF TGTGCCAGCATGGGCGGGACACTGAACACTGAAGCTTTCTTT TRBJ1-1 once TRBV28 NA
CASSRYRGPLEPQHF TGTGCCAGCAGTCGCTACAGGGGGCCCCTGGAGCCCCAGCATTTT TRBJ1-5 NA TRBV27 TRBD1
CASAGRLTNTGELFF TGTGCCAGCGCTGGACGGTTAACGAACACCGGGGAGCTGTTTTTT TRBJ2-2 NA TRBV6-1 NA
CASSAGTQYEQYF TGTGCCAGCAGCGCCGGGACACAGTACGAGCAGTACTTC TRBJ2-7 NA TRBV7-9 NA
CASSPDNRGQNYGYTF TGTGCCAGCTCACCCGACAACAGGGGCCAAAACTATGGCTACACCTTC TRBJ1-2 NA TRBV18 TRBD1
CASSFGQANQPQHF TGTGCCAGCAGCTTCGGACAGGCCAATCAGCCCCAGCATTTT TRBJ1-5 NA TRBV5-6 TRBD1
CASSFYPGLANTEAFF TGCGCCAGCAGCTTCTACCCAGGGTTAGCGAACACTGAAGCTTTCTTT TRBJ1-1 NA TRBV5-1 NA
CASSTGDRVGLNEQFF TGTGCCAGCAGCACGGGGGACAGGGTTGGCCTCAATGAGCAGTTCTTC TRBJ2-1 NA TRBV7-9 TRBD1
CASSHTSGSNSGELFF TGCGCCAGCAGCCATACTAGCGGGAGTAACTCCGGGGAGCTGTTTTTT TRBJ2-2 NA TRBV5-1 TRBD2
CSAKKRQGAYEQYF TGCAGCGCGAAAAAGAGACAGGGGGCCTACGAGCAGTACTTC TRBJ2-7 NA TRBV29-1 TRBD1
CASGLVLAGEDSEQYF TGTGCTAGTGGTTTGGTACTAGCGGGAGAAGATAGCGAGCAGTACTTC TRBJ2-7 NA TRBV12-5 TRBD2
CASSLLDRGYGYTF TGTGCCAGCAGTTTATTGGACAGGGGCTATGGCTACACCTTC TRBJ1-2 NA TRBV27 TRBD1
CASSYGVRGNEQFF TGTGCCAGCAGTTACGGAGTCCGAGGCAATGAGCAGTTCTTC TRBJ2-1 NA TRBV6-6 NA
CASSGQGEMNYGYTF TGTGCCAGCAGTGGCCAGGGGGAAATGAACTATGGCTACACCTTC TRBJ1-2 NA TRBV6-1 TRBD1
CASSPLLQRADEQFF TGTGCCAGCAGTCCACTCCTCCAGCGGGCGGATGAGCAGTTCTTC TRBJ2-1 NA TRBV2 NA
CASSPQGTGGTQYF TGTGCCAGCTCACCACAAGGGACAGGGGGAACCCAGTACTTC TRBJ2-5 NA TRBV18 TRBD1
CASSRGQAGPLYEQYF TGTGCCAGCAGCCGAGGACAGGCGGGTCCCCTATACGAGCAGTACTTC TRBJ2-7 NA TRBV7-8 TRBD1
CASSLVNQPQHF TGTGCCAGCAGCCTCGTAAACCAGCCCCAGCATTTT TRBJ1-5 NA TRBV5-6 NA
CASSLWGGTQYF TGTGCCAGCAGTTTATGGGGAGGGACCCAGTACTTC TRBJ2-5 NA TRBV27 NA
CASSVATGAYEQYF TGTGCCAGCAGCGTAGCTACGGGAGCGTACGAGCAGTACTTC TRBJ2-7 NA TRBV9 NA
CASSVAGTSGYEQYF TGTGCCAGCAGCGTAGCCGGGACTAGCGGCTACGAGCAGTACTTC TRBJ2-7 few TRBV9 TRBD2